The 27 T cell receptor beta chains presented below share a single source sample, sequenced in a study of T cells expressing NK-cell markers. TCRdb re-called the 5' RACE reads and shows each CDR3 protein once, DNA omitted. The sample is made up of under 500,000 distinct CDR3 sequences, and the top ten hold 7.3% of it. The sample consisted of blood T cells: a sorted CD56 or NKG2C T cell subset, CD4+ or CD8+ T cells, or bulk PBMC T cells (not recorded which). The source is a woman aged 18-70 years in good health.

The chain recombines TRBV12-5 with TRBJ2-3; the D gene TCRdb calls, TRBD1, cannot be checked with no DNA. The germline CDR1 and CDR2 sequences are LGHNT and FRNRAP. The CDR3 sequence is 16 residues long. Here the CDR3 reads CASGSRPSRSTDTQYF.

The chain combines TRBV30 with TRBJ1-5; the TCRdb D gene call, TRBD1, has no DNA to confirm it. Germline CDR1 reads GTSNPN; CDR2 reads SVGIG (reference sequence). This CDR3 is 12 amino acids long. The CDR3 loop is CAWSQGNQPQHF.

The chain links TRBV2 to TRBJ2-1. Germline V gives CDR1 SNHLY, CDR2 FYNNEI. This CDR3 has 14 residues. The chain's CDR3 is CASSEGSSYNEQFF.

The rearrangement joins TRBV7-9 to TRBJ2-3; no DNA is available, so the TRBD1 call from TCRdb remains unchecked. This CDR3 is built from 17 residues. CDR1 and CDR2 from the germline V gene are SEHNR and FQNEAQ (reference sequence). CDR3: CASSLGLGDRVTDTQYF.

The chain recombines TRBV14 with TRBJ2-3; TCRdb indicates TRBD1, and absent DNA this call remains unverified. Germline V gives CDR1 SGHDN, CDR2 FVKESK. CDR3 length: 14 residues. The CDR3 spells CASSARDLTDTQYF.

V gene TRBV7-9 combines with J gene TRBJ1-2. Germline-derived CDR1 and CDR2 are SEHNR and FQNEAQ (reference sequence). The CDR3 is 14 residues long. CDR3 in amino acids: CASSFPTVLGGYTF.

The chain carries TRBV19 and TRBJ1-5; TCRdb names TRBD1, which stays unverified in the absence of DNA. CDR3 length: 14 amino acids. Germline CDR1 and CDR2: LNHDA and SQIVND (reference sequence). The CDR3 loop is CASVEGGRNQPQHF.

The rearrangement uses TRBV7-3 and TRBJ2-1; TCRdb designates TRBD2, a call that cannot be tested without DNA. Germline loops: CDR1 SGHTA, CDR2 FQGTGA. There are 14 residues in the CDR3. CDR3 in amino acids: CASSLRGGPNEQFF.

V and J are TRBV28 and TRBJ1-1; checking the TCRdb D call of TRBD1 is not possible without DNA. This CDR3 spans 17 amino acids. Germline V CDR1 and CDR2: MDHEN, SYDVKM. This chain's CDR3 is CASSPWNRAGENTEAFF. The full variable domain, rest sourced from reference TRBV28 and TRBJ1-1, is DVKVTQSSRYLVKRTGEKVFLECVQDMDHENMFWYRQDPGLGLRLIYFSYDVKMKEKGDIPEGYSVSREKKERFSLILESASTNQTSMYLCASSPWNRAGENTEAFFGQGTRLTVV.

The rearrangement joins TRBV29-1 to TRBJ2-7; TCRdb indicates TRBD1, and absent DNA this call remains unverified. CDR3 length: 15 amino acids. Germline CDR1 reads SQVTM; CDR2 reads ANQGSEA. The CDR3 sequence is CSVEGSGGMGYEQYF.

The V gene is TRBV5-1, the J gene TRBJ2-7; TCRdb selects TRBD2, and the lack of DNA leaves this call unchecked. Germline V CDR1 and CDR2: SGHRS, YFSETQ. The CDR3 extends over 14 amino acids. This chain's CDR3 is CASREEGASVEQYF.

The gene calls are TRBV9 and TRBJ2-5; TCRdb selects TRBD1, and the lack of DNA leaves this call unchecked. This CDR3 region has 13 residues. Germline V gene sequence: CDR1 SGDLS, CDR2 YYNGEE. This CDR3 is CASSGMGLETQYF.

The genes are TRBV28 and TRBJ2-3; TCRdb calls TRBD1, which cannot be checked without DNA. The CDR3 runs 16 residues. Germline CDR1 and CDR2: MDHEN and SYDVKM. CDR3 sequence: CASCPADRAPTDTQYF. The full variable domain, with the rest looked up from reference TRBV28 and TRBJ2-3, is DVKVTQSSRYLVKRTGEKVFLECVQDMDHENMFWYRQDPGLGLRLIYFSYDVKMKEKGDIPEGYSVSREKKERFSLILESASTNQTSMYLCASCPADRAPTDTQYFGPGTRLTVL.

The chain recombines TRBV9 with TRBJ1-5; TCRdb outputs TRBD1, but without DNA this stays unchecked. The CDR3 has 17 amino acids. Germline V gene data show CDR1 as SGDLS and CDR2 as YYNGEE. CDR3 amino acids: CASSREGGARGNQPQHF.

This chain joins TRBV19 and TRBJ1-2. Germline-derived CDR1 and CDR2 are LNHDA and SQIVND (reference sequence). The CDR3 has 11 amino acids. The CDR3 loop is CATQTSYGYTF.

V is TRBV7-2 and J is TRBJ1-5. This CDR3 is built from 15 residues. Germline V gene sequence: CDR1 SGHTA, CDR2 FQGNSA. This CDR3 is CASSQSQHSNQPQHF.

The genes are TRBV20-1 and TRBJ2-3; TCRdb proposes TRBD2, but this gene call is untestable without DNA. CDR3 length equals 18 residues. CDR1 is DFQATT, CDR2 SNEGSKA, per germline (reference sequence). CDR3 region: CSARAYGGRVGRTDTQYF.

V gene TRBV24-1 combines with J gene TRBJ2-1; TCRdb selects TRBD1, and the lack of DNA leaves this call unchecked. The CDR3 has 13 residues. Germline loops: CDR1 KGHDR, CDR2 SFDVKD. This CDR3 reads CATRDRDYNEQFF.

CDR3 sequence reads: CASSRAPGENIQYF. The V call is TRBV5-1, the J call TRBJ2-4; TCRdb returns TRBD1, unconfirmable since there is no DNA. The CDR3 consists of 14 residues. Looked up from germline, CDR1 is SGHRS and CDR2 is YFSETQ.

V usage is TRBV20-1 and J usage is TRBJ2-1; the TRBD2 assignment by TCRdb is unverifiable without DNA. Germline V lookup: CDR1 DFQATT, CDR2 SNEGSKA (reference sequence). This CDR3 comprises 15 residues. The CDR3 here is CSARDESGLYNEQFF.

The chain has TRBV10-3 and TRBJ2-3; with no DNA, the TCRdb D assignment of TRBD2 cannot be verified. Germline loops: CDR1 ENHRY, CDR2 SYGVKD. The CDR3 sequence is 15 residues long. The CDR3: CAISGWTSDTDTQYF.

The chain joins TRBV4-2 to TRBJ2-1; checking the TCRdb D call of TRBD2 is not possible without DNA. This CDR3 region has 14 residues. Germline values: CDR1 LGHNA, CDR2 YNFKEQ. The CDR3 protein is CASSQVSGNNEQFF.

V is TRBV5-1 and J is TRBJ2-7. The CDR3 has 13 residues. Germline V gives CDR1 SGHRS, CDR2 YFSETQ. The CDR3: CASSPRDTYEQYF.

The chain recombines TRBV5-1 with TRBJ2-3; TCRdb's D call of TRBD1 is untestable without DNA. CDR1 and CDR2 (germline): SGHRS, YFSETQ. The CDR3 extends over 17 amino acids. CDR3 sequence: CASSLVPGTDIADTQYF.

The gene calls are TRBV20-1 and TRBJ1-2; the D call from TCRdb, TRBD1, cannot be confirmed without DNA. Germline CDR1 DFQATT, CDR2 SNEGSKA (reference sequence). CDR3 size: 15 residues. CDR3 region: CSASASETGYYGYTF.

CDR3 region: CASSLGQTSGTDEQYF. V and J are TRBV13 and TRBJ2-7; TCRdb reports TRBD2, a call that lacks DNA to check it against. The CDR3 is 16 amino acids. The germline V gene encodes CDR1 PRHDT and CDR2 FYEKMQ (reference sequence).

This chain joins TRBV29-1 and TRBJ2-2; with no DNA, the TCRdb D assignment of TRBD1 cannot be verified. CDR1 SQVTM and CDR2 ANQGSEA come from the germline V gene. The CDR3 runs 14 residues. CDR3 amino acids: CSVGGGPNTGELFF.